This entry describes one T cell receptor (beta chain). How the authors handled the data: Reference gene primers were amplified, and this amplification served to estimate nucleated cell counts. Sequencing was performed with immunoSEQ multiplex PCR; in TCRdb, only in-frame clones are kept and a portion is missing. The V and J calls and clone size are taken from that table; D and trimming were inferred from the DNA. This table holds fewer than 350,000 clones, about nine tenths found once. These data come from a study of blood T cell repertoires in COVID-19. In the study overall: PBMCs, B-cell-depleted T cells, or T cells were the source of the cDNA or gDNA that made up the material.

CDR3 length: 13 amino acids. V lost 8 bases and J 8 bases, leaving 16 bases between the germline ends. CDR1 is MNHEY and CDR2 is SVGAGI in the germline V gene. What was sequenced was peripheral blood. This TCR was sampled from a woman in her 30s with COVID-19, enrolled during active disease. The chain employs TRBV6-5 and TRBJ1-3; D is possibly TRBD1 (5 bases). The DNA for the CDR3 is TGTGCCAGCGGGGAGGGGCGGCGGGACACCATATATTTT. Translation gives CASGEGRRDTIYF.